This is a list of T cell receptor beta chains from one sample in a study of beta chain features in type 1 diabetes. Produced via immunoSEQ multiplex PCR; TCRdb's table is partial and in-frame only. The sample lists 900,000 or so clones; 15% to 20% were seen once. Sequencing was done on a sample of naive CD4+ T cells from blood. All receptors come from a woman aged 18-29 years in good health. Both conserved end residues are part of each CDR3. A D gene is named only where the DNA matches it firmly. Clone size, where shown, is once, few, many, or a class for clones that have expanded.

TRBJ2-6,many,-,TRBV7-2,CASSLDTLSGANVLTF,TGTGCCAGCAGCTTAGACACACTCTCTGGGGCCAACGTCCTGACTTTC
TRBJ2-1,-,-,TRBV7-9,CASSLWTGVGFF,TGTGCCAGCAGCTTATGGACGGGAGTAGGGTTCTTC
TRBJ2-2,few,-,TRBV11-2,CASSLAFSTGELFF,TGTGCCAGCAGCTTAGCTTTTTCCACCGGGGAGCTGTTTTTT
TRBJ2-7,-,-,TRBV5-1,CASSRGQRAYEQYF,TGCGCCAGCAGCCGGGGACAAAGGGCCTACGAGCAGTACTTC
TRBJ2-1,-,-,TRBV4-1,CASSQELSSYNEQFF,TGCGCCAGCAGCCAAGAATTAAGCTCCTACAATGAGCAGTTCTTC
TRBJ2-7,-,TRBD1,TRBV5-4,CASSQDGGQGIYEQYF,TGTGCCAGCAGCCAAGACGGTGGACAGGGAATCTACGAGCAGTACTTC
TRBJ2-7,few,TRBD2,TRBV7-2,CASSWKTSDEQYF,TGTGCCAGCAGCTGGAAGACTAGCGACGAGCAGTACTTC
TRBJ1-4,few,-,TRBV28,CASPSPNEKLFF,TGTGCCAGCCCCAGCCCTAATGAAAAACTGTTTTTT
TRBJ2-2,few,-,TRBV5-1,CASSEGPGTGELFF,TGCGCCAGCAGCGAGGGGCCAGGGACCGGGGAGCTGTTTTTT
TRBJ2-1,-,-,TRBV7-9,CASSFWSFRTGGNNEQFF,TGTGCCAGCAGCTTTTGGTCTTTTCGGACAGGAGGGAACAATGAGCAGTTCTTC
TRBJ2-7,few,-,TRBV27,CASSLYDGNYEQYF,TGTGCCAGCAGTTTATACGACGGAAACTACGAGCAGTACTTC
TRBJ1-2,-,-,TRBV28,CASSSSAGQLVNYGYTF,TGTGCCAGCAGTTCCTCAGCCGGGCAGCTAGTTAACTATGGCTACACCTTC
TRBJ1-2,-,TRBD1,TRBV5-6,CASSLKGGNYGYTF,TGTGCCAGCAGCTTGAAAGGGGGCAACTATGGCTACACCTTC
TRBJ2-4,-,TRBD2,TRBV4-2,CASSQDGGTSPNIQYF,TGTGCCAGCAGCCAAGATGGTGGGACTAGCCCTAACATTCAGTACTTC
TRBJ2-5,few,TRBD2,TRBV18,CASSRGLEETQYF,TGTGCCAGCTCACGGGGACTAGAGGAGACCCAGTACTTC
TRBJ2-1,few,-,TRBV9,CASSGQSSGSSYNEQFF,TGTGCCAGCAGCGGTCAGAGTAGCGGCAGCTCCTACAATGAGCAGTTCTTC
TRBJ2-1,-,-,TRBV2,CASSYSRRHEQFF,TGTGCCAGCAGTTACTCGAGAAGGCATGAGCAGTTCTTC
TRBJ1-5,few,TRBD1,TRBV7-9,CASSAGTGGPRQPQHF,TGTGCCAGCAGCGCCGGGACAGGGGGCCCCAGGCAGCCCCAGCATTTT
TRBJ1-2,-,-,TRBV14,CASSQDISYGYTF,TGTGCCAGCAGCCAAGATATCTCCTATGGCTACACCTTC
TRBJ2-5,-,TRBD1,TRBV11-2,CASLDRAAGKETQYF,TGTGCCAGCCTCGACAGGGCGGCAGGAAAAGAGACCCAGTACTTC
TRBJ2-1,-,TRBD1,TRBV4-3,CASSHSVGTGYNEQFF,TGCGCCAGCAGCCATTCGGTCGGGACAGGATACAATGAGCAGTTCTTC
TRBJ2-2,once,TRBD2,TRBV27,CASRPASGRASNTGELFF,TGTGCCAGCCGCCCGGCTAGCGGGAGGGCTTCGAACACCGGGGAGCTGTTTTTT
TRBJ1-5,few,-,TRBV2,CASSDNRDINQPQHF,TGTGCCAGCAGTGATAATAGGGACATCAATCAGCCCCAGCATTTT
TRBJ1-1,few,-,TRBV9,CASSVVPGGSMAEAFF,TGTGCCAGCAGCGTAGTTCCGGGGGGGTCGATGGCTGAAGCTTTCTTT
TRBJ2-2,few,-,TRBV7-2,CASSTRVLNTGELFF,TGTGCCAGCAGCACCAGGGTATTGAACACCGGGGAGCTGTTTTTT
TRBJ2-2,-,TRBD2,TRBV7-3,CASSLIAGGNGELFF,TGTGCCAGCAGCTTAATTGCGGGAGGGAACGGGGAGCTGTTTTTT